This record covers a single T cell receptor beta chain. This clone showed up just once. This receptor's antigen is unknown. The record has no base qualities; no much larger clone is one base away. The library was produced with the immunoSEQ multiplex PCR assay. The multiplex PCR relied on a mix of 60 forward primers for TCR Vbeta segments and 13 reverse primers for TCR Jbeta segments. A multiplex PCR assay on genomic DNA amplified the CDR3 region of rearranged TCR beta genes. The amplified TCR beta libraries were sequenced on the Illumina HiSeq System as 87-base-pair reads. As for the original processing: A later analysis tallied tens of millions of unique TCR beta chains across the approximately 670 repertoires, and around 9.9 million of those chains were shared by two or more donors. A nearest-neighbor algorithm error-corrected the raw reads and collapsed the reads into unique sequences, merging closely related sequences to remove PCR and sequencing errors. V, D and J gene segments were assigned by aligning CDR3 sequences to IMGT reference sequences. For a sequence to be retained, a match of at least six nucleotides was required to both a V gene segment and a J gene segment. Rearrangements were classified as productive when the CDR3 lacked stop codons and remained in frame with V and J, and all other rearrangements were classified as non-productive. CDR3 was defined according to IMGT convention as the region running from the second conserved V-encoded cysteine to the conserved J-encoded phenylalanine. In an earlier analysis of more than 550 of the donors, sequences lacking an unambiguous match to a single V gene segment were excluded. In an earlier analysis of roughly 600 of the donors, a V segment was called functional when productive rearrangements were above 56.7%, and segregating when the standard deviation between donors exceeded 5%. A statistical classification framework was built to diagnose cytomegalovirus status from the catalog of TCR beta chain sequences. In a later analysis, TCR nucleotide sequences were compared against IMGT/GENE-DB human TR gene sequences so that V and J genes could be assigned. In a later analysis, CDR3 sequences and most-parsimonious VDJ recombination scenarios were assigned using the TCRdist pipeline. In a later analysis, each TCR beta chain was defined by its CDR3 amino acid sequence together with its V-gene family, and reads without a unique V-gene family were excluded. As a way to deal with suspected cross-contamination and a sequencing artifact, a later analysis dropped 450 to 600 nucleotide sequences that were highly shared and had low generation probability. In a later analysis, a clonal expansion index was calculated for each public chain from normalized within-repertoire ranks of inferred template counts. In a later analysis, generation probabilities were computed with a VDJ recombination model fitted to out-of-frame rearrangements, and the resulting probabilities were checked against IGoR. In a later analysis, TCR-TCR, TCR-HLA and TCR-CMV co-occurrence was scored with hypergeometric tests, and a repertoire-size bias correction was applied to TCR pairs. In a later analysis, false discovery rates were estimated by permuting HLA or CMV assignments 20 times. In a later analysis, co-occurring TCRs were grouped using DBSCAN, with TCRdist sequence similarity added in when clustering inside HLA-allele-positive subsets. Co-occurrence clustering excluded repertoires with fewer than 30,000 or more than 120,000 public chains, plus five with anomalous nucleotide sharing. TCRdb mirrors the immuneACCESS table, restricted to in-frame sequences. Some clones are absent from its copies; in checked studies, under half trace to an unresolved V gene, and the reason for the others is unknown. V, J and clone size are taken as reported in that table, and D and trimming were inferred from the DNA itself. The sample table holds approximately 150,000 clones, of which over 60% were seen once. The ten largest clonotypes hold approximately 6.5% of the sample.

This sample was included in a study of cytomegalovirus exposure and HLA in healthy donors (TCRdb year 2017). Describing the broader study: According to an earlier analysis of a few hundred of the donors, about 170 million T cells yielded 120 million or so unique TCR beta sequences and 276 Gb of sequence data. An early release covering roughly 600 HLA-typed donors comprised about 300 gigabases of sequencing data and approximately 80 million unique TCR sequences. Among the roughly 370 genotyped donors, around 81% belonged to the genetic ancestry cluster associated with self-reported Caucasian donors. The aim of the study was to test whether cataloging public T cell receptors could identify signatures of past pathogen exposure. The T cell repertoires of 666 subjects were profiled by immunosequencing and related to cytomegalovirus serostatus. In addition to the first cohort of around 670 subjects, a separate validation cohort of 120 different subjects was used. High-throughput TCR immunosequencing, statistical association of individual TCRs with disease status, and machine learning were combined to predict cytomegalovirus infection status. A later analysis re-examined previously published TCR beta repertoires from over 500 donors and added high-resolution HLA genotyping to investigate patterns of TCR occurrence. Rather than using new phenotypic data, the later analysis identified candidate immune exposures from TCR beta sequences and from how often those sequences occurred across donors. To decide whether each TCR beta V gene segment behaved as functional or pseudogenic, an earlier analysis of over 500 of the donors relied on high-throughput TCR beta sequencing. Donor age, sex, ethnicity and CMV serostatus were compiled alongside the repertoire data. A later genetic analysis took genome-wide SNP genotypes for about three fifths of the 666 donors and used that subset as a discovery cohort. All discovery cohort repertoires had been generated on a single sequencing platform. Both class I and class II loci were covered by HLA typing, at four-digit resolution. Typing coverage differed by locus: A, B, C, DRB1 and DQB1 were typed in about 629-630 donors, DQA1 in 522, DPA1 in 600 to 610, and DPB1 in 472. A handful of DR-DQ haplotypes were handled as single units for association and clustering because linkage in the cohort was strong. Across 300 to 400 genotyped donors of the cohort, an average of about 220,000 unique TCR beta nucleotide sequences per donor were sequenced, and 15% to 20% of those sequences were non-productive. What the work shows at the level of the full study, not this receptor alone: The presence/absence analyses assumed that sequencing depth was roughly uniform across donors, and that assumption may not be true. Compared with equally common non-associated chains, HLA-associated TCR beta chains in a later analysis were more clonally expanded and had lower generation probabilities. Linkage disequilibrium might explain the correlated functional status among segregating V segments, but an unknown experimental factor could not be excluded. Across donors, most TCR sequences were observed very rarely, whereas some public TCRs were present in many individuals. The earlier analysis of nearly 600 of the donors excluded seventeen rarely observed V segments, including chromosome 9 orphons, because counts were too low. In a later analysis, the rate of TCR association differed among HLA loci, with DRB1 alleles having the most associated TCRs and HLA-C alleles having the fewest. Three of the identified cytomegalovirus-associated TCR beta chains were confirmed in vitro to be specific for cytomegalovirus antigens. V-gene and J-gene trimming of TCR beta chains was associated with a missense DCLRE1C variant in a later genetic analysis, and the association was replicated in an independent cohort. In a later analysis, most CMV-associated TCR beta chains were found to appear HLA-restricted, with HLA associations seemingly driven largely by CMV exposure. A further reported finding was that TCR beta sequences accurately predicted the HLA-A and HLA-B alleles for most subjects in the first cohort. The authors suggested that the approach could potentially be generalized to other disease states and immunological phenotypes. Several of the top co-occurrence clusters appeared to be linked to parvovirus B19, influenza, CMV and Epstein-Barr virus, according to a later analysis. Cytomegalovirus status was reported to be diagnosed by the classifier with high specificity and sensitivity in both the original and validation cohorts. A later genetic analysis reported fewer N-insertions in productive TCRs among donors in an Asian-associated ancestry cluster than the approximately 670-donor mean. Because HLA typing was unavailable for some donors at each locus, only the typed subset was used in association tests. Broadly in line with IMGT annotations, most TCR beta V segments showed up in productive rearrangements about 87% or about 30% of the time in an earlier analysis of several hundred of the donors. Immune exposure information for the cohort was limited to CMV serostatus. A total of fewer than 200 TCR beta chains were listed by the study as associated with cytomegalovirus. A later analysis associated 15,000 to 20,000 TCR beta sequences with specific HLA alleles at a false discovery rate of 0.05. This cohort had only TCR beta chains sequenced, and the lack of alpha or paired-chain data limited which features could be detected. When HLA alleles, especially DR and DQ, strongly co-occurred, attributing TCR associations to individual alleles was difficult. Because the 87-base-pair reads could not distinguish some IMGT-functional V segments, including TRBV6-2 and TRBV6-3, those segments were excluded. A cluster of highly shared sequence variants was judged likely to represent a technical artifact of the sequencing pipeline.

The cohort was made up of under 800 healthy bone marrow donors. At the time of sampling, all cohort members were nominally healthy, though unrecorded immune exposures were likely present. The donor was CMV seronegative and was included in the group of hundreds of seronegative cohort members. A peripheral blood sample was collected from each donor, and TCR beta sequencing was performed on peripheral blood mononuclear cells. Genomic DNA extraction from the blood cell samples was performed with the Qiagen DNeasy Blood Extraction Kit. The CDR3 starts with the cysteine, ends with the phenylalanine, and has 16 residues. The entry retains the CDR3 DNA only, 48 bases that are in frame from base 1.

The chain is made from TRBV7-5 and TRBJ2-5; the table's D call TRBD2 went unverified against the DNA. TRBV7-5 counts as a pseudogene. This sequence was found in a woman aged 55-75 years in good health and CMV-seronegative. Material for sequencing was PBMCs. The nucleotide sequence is TGTGTCAGAAGCTTAGGGGTTCGGCAGGGAGGGGAGACCCAGTACTTC. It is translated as CVRSLGVRQGGETQYF.